The 26 T cell receptor beta chains below all came from one sample that was sequenced in a study of blood T cell repertoires in COVID-19. Assay used: immunoSEQ multiplex PCR; TCRdb lists only in-frame clones, some missing. Altogether hundreds of thousands of clones are present, 90% being singletons, with the ten largest covering roughly 1.6%. The sequencing sample was made of PBMCs or T cells enriched from blood (not recorded which). These receptors all stem from a woman in her late teens or twenties with acute COVID-19.

The chain employs TRBV5-1 and TRBJ2-7, with D possibly matching TRBD2 (5 bases). The CDR3 is made up of 12 amino acids. V lost 5 bases to trimming and J lost 5 bases, with 11 bases between them. Germline values: CDR1 SGHRS, CDR2 YFSETQ. This chain's CDR3 is CASSPGWDEQYF. The CDR3 bases are TGCGCCAGCAGTCCGGGGTGGGACGAGCAGTACTTC.

V usage is TRBV18 and J usage is TRBJ2-1, with 10 bases that match TRBD2. V lost 2 bases to trimming and J lost 8 bases; unmatched junction nucleotides: 6. Germline CDR1 is KGHSH and CDR2 is LQKENI. The CDR3 totals 15 residues. This chain's CDR3 is CASSPGTSAGHEQFF. Written as DNA, the CDR3 is TGTGCCAGCTCACCAGGGACTAGCGCAGGTCATGAGCAGTTCTTC. Supplemented by reference TRBV18 and TRBJ2-1, the full variable domain reads NAGVMQNPRHLVRRRGQEARLRCSPMKGHSHVYWYRQLPEEGLKFMVYLQKENIIDESGMPKERFSAEFPKEGPSILRIQQVVRGDSAAYFCASSPGTSAGHEQFFGPGTRLTVL.

CDR3 DNA: TGTGCCTGGAGTGTACGGCAGGGAAGTCGTTCACCCCTCCACTTT. It is translated as CAWSVRQGSRSPLHF. The chain uses TRBV30 and TRBJ1-6, with D possibly matching TRBD1 (5 bases). Germline V gene lookup returns CDR1 GTSNPN and CDR2 SVGIG (reference sequence). V lost 0 bases and J lost 9, with 15 bases in between. The CDR3 is 15 residues long.

The V and J genes are TRBV7-9 and TRBJ1-4, with 10 bases aligning to TRBD1. CDR1 SEHNR and CDR2 FQNEAQ come from the germline V gene (reference sequence). Trimming took 6 bases from V and 8 from J; bases not matched to a gene: 9. This CDR3 comprises 15 residues. For the CDR3, the DNA is TGTGCCAGCAGGCTGGGGACAGGGGAGGAAGAAAAACTGTTTTTT. It specifies CASRLGTGEEEKLFF.

This clone came up once. The chain uses TRBV28 and TRBJ1-5, with a possible D match to TRBD1 (6 bases). V lost 4 bases to trimming and J lost 5 bases, with 12 bases between them. Germline V CDR1 and CDR2: MDHEN, SYDVKM. The CDR3 length is 14 residues. CDR3 coding DNA: TGTGCCAGCAGTTCAGGTCCAGGGGATCAGCCCCAGCATTTT. It codes for CASSSGPGDQPQHF.

The J gene is TRBJ2-7, the V gene TRBV3-1 (or the pseudogene TRBV3-2); the match to TRBD2 covers 13 bases. Germline V lookup: CDR1 LGHDT, CDR2 YNNKEL (reference sequence). V trimming: 4 bases; J trimming: 4 bases; junction bases outside the gene matches: 4. CDR3 size: 15 residues. The CDR3 DNA is TGTGCCAGCAGCCTCCGGACTAGCGGGAGTTACGAGCAGTACTTC. Amino acid sequence: CASSLRTSGSYEQYF.

This rearrangement joins TRBV18 to TRBJ1-5; D possibly corresponds to TRBD1 (6 bases). Deletions cut 3 bases from V and 5 bases from J, with 8 bases between. The CDR3 covers 13 residues. Germline lookup yields CDR1 KGHSH and CDR2 LQKENI. The DNA for the CDR3 is TGTGCCAGCTCACCGAAGGGGGATCAGCCCCAGCATTTT. This encodes CASSPKGDQPQHF.

The chain has TRBV20-1 and TRBJ1-1, with D possibly TRBD1 on 5 matching bases. The CDR3 is 11 amino acids. V gave up 7 bases and J gave up 11 bases, with 17 bases separating them. The germline CDR1 and CDR2 sequences are DFQATT and SNEGSKA (reference sequence). The CDR3: CSVSARVGAFF. CDR3 sequence (DNA): TGCAGTGTCAGCGCCAGGGTAGGGGCTTTCTTT.

J is TRBJ1-2 and V is TRBV3-1 (or the pseudogene TRBV3-2), with TRBD1 matching over 8 bases. V shed 5 bases, J shed 4 bases, and the junction held 9 bases outside the gene matches. The CDR3 contains 15 residues. The V gene's germline CDR1 is LGHDT and CDR2 YNNKEL (reference sequence). CDR3 in DNA: TGTGCCAGCAGCTATCAGGGGGCTTTGAGCTATGGCTACACCTTC. This gives the protein CASSYQGALSYGYTF.

The V and J genes are TRBV12-5 and TRBJ1-5; unclear D gene. CDR1 is LGHNT, CDR2 FRNRAP, per germline. The CDR3 runs to 14 residues. Trimming cost V 3 bases and J 4 bases, with 10 bases left between them. The CDR3: CASGLSGINQPQHF. CDR3 nucleotide sequence: TGTGCTAGTGGTTTATCGGGGATAAATCAGCCCCAGCATTTT. Complete variable domain (other parts from reference TRBV12-5 and TRBJ1-5): DARVTQTPRHKVTEMGQEVTMRCQPILGHNTVFWYRQTMMQGLELLAYFRNRAPLDDSGMPKDRFSAEMPDATLATLKIQPSEPRDSAVYFCASGLSGINQPQHFGDGTRLSIL.

J is TRBJ2-7 and V is TRBV6-5; no definite D call. The germline CDR1 and CDR2 sequences are MNHEY and SVGAGI. The germline V and J ends were trimmed by 8 bases and 0 bases, with 14 bases remaining between them. This CDR3 contains 14 residues. CDR3 nucleotides: TGTGCCAGCCGTTCGAGCGAAGTCTCCTACGAGCAGTACTTC. Protein product: CASRSSEVSYEQYF.

Turning to this clone: Other nucleotide sequences in the sample specify the same CDR3. The gene calls are TRBV9 and TRBJ2-2; the D gene is possibly TRBD2 (6 bases). V lost 0 bases, J lost 7 bases, and 7 bases lay in between. Germline lookup yields CDR1 SGDLS and CDR2 YYNGEE. CDR3 size: 13 residues. CDR3 region: CASSVVSGGELFF. In nucleotides, the CDR3 is TGTGCCAGCAGCGTAGTTAGCGGCGGGGAGCTGTTTTTT. Looking up the rest from reference TRBV9 and TRBJ2-2 gives the full variable domain: DSGVTQTPKHLITATGQRVTLRCSPRSGDLSVYWYQQSLDQGLQFLIQYYNGEERAKGNILERFSAQQFPDLHSELNLSSLELGDSALYFCASSVVSGGELFFGEGSRLTVL.

The chain recombines TRBV28 with TRBJ1-5; 9 bases align to TRBD1. The CDR3 contains 19 residues. From germline, CDR1 is MDHEN and CDR2 SYDVKM. V gave up 11 bases and J gave up 0 bases; unmatched junction bases: 20. For the CDR3, the DNA is TGTGCCTGCAAGGGGGCGGGACAGGGCGGATCCTATAGCAATCAGCCCCAGCATTTT. Its protein is CACKGAGQGGSYSNQPQHF.

The V gene is TRBV3-1 (or the pseudogene TRBV3-2), the J gene TRBJ2-7, with TRBD1 matching 9 bases. With V trimmed by 4 bases and J by 5 bases, 15 bases remained unmatched. Germline CDR1 is LGHDT and CDR2 is YNNKEL (reference sequence). This CDR3 is 17 amino acids long. CDR3 nucleotides: TGTGCCAGCAGCCGGAATCAGAGGGGACAGGGTTTCCACGAGCAGTACTTC. Amino acid sequence: CASSRNQRGQGFHEQYF.

This clone was seen more than once but under ten times. Other DNA sequences in the sample encode the same CDR3. This chain uses TRBV28 with TRBJ2-1, with 7 bases fitting TRBD2. Trimming took 2 bases from V and 6 from J; bases not matched to a gene: 4. The CDR3 is 14 residues long. Germline V gene data show CDR1 as MDHEN and CDR2 as SYDVKM. CDR3 loop: CASSLSGGSNEQFF. CDR3 coding DNA: TGTGCCAGCAGTTTAAGCGGCGGGAGCAATGAGCAGTTCTTC.

At least ten counts were recorded for this clone. The chain has TRBV19 and TRBJ2-1; 9 bases are a match to TRBD2. The CDR3 has 14 amino acids. The germline gives CDR1 LNHDA, CDR2 SQIVND (reference sequence). J was trimmed by 10 bases and V by 8 bases; bases with no gene match: 12. CDR3 sequence reads: CASVSGSAPREQFF. CDR3 nucleotides: TGTGCCAGTGTTAGCGGGAGCGCGCCTCGCGAGCAGTTCTTC.

This clone was picked up a small number of times. The V call is TRBV27, the J call TRBJ2-2, with 9 bases matching TRBD1. CDR1 and CDR2 (germline): MNHEY, SMNVEV (reference sequence). This CDR3 is built from 16 residues. Trimming removed 5 bases from V and 1 base from J; junction bases left unmatched: 5. The CDR3 region is CASSPGTGRNTGELFF. The CDR3 coding sequence is TGTGCCAGCAGTCCCGGGACAGGGCGGAACACCGGGGAGCTGTTTTTT.

Here the CDR3 reads CASAPGRAPPETQYF. The CDR3 DNA sequence: TGTGCCAGCGCCCCCGGCAGGGCCCCTCCAGAGACCCAGTACTTC. The chain is built from TRBV25-1 and TRBJ2-5, with D possibly matching TRBD1 (5 bases). Trimming cost V 8 bases and J 4 bases, with 20 bases left between them. This CDR3 region has 15 residues. Germline V lookup: CDR1 MGHDK, CDR2 SYGVNS.

This clone has just a few counts. The chain is built from TRBV5-5 and TRBJ2-7; the D gene is possibly TRBD1 (6 bases). The V gene's germline CDR1 is SGHKS and CDR2 YYEKEE (reference sequence). V lost 0 bases, J lost 5 bases, and 12 bases lay in between. This CDR3 spans 14 amino acids. CDR3 amino acids: CASSLEIQGNEQYF. The CDR3, as DNA: TGTGCCAGCAGCTTGGAAATCCAGGGGAACGAGCAGTACTTC.

The chain joins TRBV4-1 to TRBJ2-1, with TRBD2 matching 11 bases. V was clipped by 8 bases and J by 4 bases; unmatched bases: 16. The germline V gene encodes CDR1 MGHRA and CDR2 YSYEKL. CDR3 length equals 18 residues. CDR3 DNA sequence: TGCGCCAGCGCCCGGGTACTAGCGGGAGTTGTAAGTTACAATGAGCAGTTCTTC. This encodes CASARVLAGVVSYNEQFF.

V usage is TRBV7-9 and J usage is TRBJ2-1, with D possibly being TRBD2 (5 bases). The CDR3 consists of 17 residues. Looked up from germline, CDR1 is SEHNR and CDR2 is FQNEAQ (reference sequence). Between the trimmed V and J ends, which lost 5 bases and 0 bases, there was a span of 17 bases. The CDR3 spells CASSQVVSGGSYNEQFF. DNA for the CDR3: TGTGCCAGCAGCCAAGTTGTAAGCGGAGGCTCCTACAATGAGCAGTTCTTC.

This clone was detected only a few times. The CDR3 is CASSLVQGSETQYF. The CDR3 nucleotides read TGCGCCAGCAGCTTGGTTCAGGGCAGTGAGACCCAGTACTTC. The chain has TRBV5-1 and TRBJ2-5; TRBD1 might be the D (5 bases). The CDR3 runs to 14 residues. The V gene lost 0 bases and the J gene lost 5 bases, with 11 bases spanning the gap. CDR1 and CDR2 (germline): SGHRS, YFSETQ.

The rearrangement links TRBV5-4 to TRBJ2-1, with 10 nucleotides matching TRBD2. This CDR3 has 17 amino acids. After removal of 2 bases from V and 2 bases from J, the junction contained 7 bases not matched to a gene. Germline assignment: CDR1 SGHNT and CDR2 YYREEE (reference sequence). CDR3 region: CASSLGTGLAPYNEQFF. CDR3 nucleotides: TGTGCCAGCAGCTTAGGCACGGGACTAGCGCCCTACAATGAGCAGTTCTTC.

This chain links TRBV6-5 with TRBJ2-1, with 8 positions matching TRBD2. The V segment lost 6 bases and the J segment 13 bases; nucleotides outside the gene matches: 14. From germline, CDR1 is MNHEY and CDR2 SVGAGI. CDR3 size: 14 residues. The CDR3 reads CASRPKRESYVQFF. DNA for the CDR3: TGTGCCAGCAGACCGAAGCGGGAGTCGTATGTCCAGTTCTTC.

The chain employs TRBV5-8 and TRBJ1-5, with 9 bases identical to TRBD1. CDR1 is SGHTS, CDR2 YDEGEE, per germline. V shed 4 bases and J 5 bases; nucleotides not matched to a gene: 1. The CDR3 runs 13 residues. The CDR3 sequence: CASSGDRDQPQHF. DNA of the CDR3: TGTGCCAGCAGCGGGGACAGGGATCAGCCCCAGCATTTT.

The CDR3 coding sequence is TGTGCCAGCTCAGTCGGCACCGGGGAGCTGTTTTTT. It codes for CASSVGTGELFF. This sequence joins TRBV18 and TRBJ2-2; D is uncertain. The CDR3 extends over 12 amino acids. CDR1 and CDR2 (germline): KGHSH, LQKENI. Trimming pared 5 bases from V and 4 bases from J, leaving 5 bases between.